The 18 T cell receptor beta chains below were found in one sample sequenced in a study of cytotoxic CD8 clonotypes in ibrutinib-treated CLL. Clones were sequenced by immunoSEQ multiplex PCR, and TCRdb holds only the in-frame ones, with some missing. The table records about 85,000 clones, about four fifths of them present only once. The sample was PBMCs, taken after 12 months of ibrutinib treatment. These TCRs come from a human donor with chronic lymphocytic leukemia.

This chain connects TRBV6-5 to TRBJ1-2; 8 nucleotides agree with TRBD1. The CDR3 loop spans 14 amino acids. Germline loops: CDR1 MNHEY, CDR2 SVGAGI. V shed 7 bases, J shed 6 bases, and the junction held 10 bases outside the gene matches. As DNA, the CDR3 is TGTGCCAGCACCAAGTGGGGGACAGGCGATGGCTACACCTTC. It translates to CASTKWGTGDGYTF.

This chain connects TRBV15 to TRBJ2-2, with D perhaps TRBD1 (5 bases). Germline V lookup: CDR1 LNHNV, CDR2 YYDKDF (reference sequence). The CDR3 is 12 amino acids. V lost 5 bases and J lost 6, with 7 bases in between. The CDR3 DNA reads as TGTGCCACCAGCCGCAGGGCCGGGGAGCTGTTTTTT. Translating gives CATSRRAGELFF.

The J gene is TRBJ2-1, the V gene TRBV15; D is perhaps TRBD2 (5 bases). CDR3 length: 16 residues. Germline V CDR1 and CDR2: LNHNV, YYDKDF (reference sequence). Trimming left V 0 bases short and J 3 bases short, with 12 bases between. The CDR3 sequence is CATSRDWEWGYNEQFF. The CDR3 DNA reads TGTGCCACCAGCAGAGATTGGGAGTGGGGCTACAATGAGCAGTTCTTC.

This clone appeared once. The V gene is TRBV2, the J gene TRBJ2-1; no firm D call. Trimming shortened V by 4 bases and J by 12 bases, and 16 bases separated the two germline ends. Per the germline V gene, CDR1 is SNHLY and CDR2 is FYNNEI. The CDR3 is made up of 13 amino acids. CDR3 coding DNA: TGTGCCAGCAGTGCCGCGACCCCGCCCCTGCAGTTCTTC. It encodes CASSAATPPLQFF.

This clone was detected a few times. This chain joins TRBV5-1 and TRBJ2-7; D may be TRBD1 or TRBD2 (5 bases each). This CDR3 is built from 14 residues. Trimming shortened V by 4 bases and J by 6 bases, and 17 bases separated the two germline ends. Germline-derived CDR1 and CDR2 are SGHRS and YFSETQ. CDR3 nucleotide sequence: TGCGCCAGCAGCCCGGGGACGCCCCGGGCCGAGCAGTACTTC. The encoded protein is CASSPGTPRAEQYF.

A single count supports this clone. The chain recombines TRBV7-9 with TRBJ2-1; 11 positions agree with TRBD2. This CDR3 comprises 13 residues. In germline, CDR1 is SEHNR, CDR2 FQNEAQ (reference sequence). V lost 4 bases to trimming and J lost 15 bases; unmatched junction nucleotides: 8. CDR3 nucleotide sequence: TGTGCCAGCAGCTCTTCCACTAGCGGGAGTGGGTTCTTC. Protein product: CASSSSTSGSGFF. Using reference TRBV7-9 and TRBJ2-1 for the parts outside the CDR3, the full variable domain is DTGVSQNPRHKITKRGQNVTFRCDPISEHNRLYWYRQTLGQGPEFLTYFQNEAQLEKSRLLSDRFSAERPKGSFSTLEIQRTEQGDSAMYLCASSSSTSGSGFFGPGTRLTVL.

CDR3 bases: TGTGCCAGCAGTGACAGGGGGAACACTGAAGCTTTCTTT. Protein sequence: CASSDRGNTEAFF. The rearrangement joins TRBV2 to TRBJ1-1, with D possibly matching TRBD1 (6 bases). CDR1 and CDR2 (germline): SNHLY, FYNNEI. V was pared by 3 bases and J by 1 base, with 6 bases between. The CDR3 is made up of 13 amino acids.

The genes are TRBV19 and TRBJ1-5, with a possible D match to TRBD1 (6 bases). V was shortened by 3 bases and J by 8 bases, with 14 bases between the two germline ends. Germline V CDR1 and CDR2: LNHDA, SQIVND (reference sequence). The CDR3 extends over 14 amino acids. The CDR3 loop is CASSMSGGLEPQHF. CDR3 in DNA: TGTGCCAGTAGTATGTCGGGGGGCCTGGAGCCCCAGCATTTT.

The gene calls are TRBV10-3 and TRBJ2-1; D is unclear. The CDR3 contains 11 residues. The germline CDR1 and CDR2 sequences are ENHRY and SYGVKD. Trimming left V 2 bases short and J 10 bases short, with 6 bases between. In DNA form, the CDR3 reads TGTGCCATCAGTGAGGGTGACGAGCAGTTCTTC. This sequence encodes CAISEGDEQFF.

The chain links TRBV4-3 to TRBJ1-6; D not certain. The CDR3 spans 14 residues. Germline CDR1 is LGHNA and CDR2 is YSLEER. V lost 0 bases and J lost 3, with 3 bases in between. The CDR3 DNA reads TGCGCCAGCAGCCAAGATGGCTATAATTCACCCCTCCACTTT. It specifies CASSQDGYNSPLHF.

The gene calls are TRBV6-1 and TRBJ2-7; 8 nucleotides agree with TRBD1. CDR3 size: 13 residues. The trim removed 6 bases at V and 3 bases at J, leaving 4 bases unmatched. Germline lookup yields CDR1 MNHNS and CDR2 SASEGT. This chain's CDR3 is CASSLTGDYEQYF. The DNA of the CDR3 is TGTGCCAGCAGCCTGACAGGGGACTACGAGCAGTACTTC.

The table lists this clone with a count of one. The chain combines TRBV28 with TRBJ1-4; D is ambiguous. This CDR3 spans 12 amino acids. V shed 3 bases and J shed 10 bases, with 9 bases lying between them. Germline assignment: CDR1 MDHEN and CDR2 SYDVKM. The chain's CDR3 is CASSLSPRKLFF. In DNA, the CDR3 is TGTGCCAGCAGTTTGAGTCCGCGAAAACTGTTTTTT.

This clone was detected many times. The chain uses TRBV7-3 and TRBJ2-2; D not certain. CDR1 is SGHTA and CDR2 is FQGTGA in the germline V gene. V lost 2 bases, J lost 1 base, and 5 bases lay in between. The CDR3 has 14 amino acids. The CDR3 bases are TGTGCCAGCAGCTTAGCGGTGAACACCGGGGAGCTGTTTTTT. Its protein product is CASSLAVNTGELFF.

V gene TRBV10-3 combines with J gene TRBJ1-2, with 9 bases lining up with TRBD1. The germline V gene has CDR1 ENHRY and CDR2 SYGVKD. The CDR3 runs 14 residues. The V segment lost 6 bases and the J segment 7 bases; nucleotides outside the gene matches: 9. The CDR3 DNA reads as TGTGCCATCAGCCCGGGACAGGGCTTGGTTGGCTACACCTTC. It yields the protein CAISPGQGLVGYTF.

This clone is a singleton in its sample. The chain employs TRBV28 and TRBJ1-6; the D gene is possibly TRBD1 (6 bases). This CDR3 is built from 17 residues. The germline V gene encodes CDR1 MDHEN and CDR2 SYDVKM. V gave up 3 bases and J gave up 4 bases, with 16 bases separating them. The CDR3 here is CASSFLDSSKYNSPLHF. CDR3 bases: TGTGCCAGCAGTTTCCTGGACAGCTCAAAATATAATTCACCCCTCCACTTT.

This clone was observed a handful of times. This chain uses TRBV6-5 with TRBJ2-7, with 9 positions matching TRBD1. The CDR3 spans 14 residues. The germline CDR1 and CDR2 sequences are MNHEY and SVGAGI. With 8 bases clipped from V and 1 base from J, the junction kept 6 bases outside the gene matches. In DNA form, the CDR3 reads TGTGCCAGCCGGGCCGGGACAGGGTCCTACGAGCAGTACTTC. This encodes CASRAGTGSYEQYF.

The genes are TRBV16 and TRBJ2-2, with D possibly TRBD1 on 6 matching bases. Trimming cost V 4 bases and J 4 bases, with 7 bases left between them. The length of the CDR3 is 13 residues. The germline V gene has CDR1 KGHSY and CDR2 FQNENV. CDR3 loop: CASSRQVTGELFF. The DNA for the CDR3 is TGTGCCAGCAGCCGACAGGTCACCGGGGAGCTGTTTTTT. Full variable domain (remainder filled in from reference TRBV16 and TRBJ2-2): GEEVAQTPKHLVRGEGQKAKLYCAPIKGHSYVFWYQQVLKNEFKFLISFQNENVFDETGMPKERFSAKCLPNSPCSLEIQATKLEDSAVYFCASSRQVTGELFFGEGSRLTVL.

V and J are TRBV6-6 and TRBJ1-1; D remains unclear. Germline-derived CDR1 and CDR2 are MNHNY and SVGAGI (reference sequence). Trimming removed 0 bases from V and 12 bases from J, with 14 bases in between. The CDR3 is 13 residues long. The CDR3 reads CASSYSSPSLTFF. CDR3 bases: TGTGCCAGCAGTTACTCGAGTCCCAGTTTAACTTTCTTT.